This TCR beta chain was sequenced for a study of blood T cells in healthy people across ages. Study-wide results and caveats: Diversity of TCR beta per million T cells declined in a roughly linear way with age.

With respect to this clonotype: Its matching antigen is unknown.

V shed 5 bases and J shed 4 bases, with 24 bases lying between them. CDR1 and CDR2 (germline): MNHEY, SVGEGT. This CDR3 is built from 19 residues. Primed by a sample-barcoded 5' primer and a J-beta primer mix, a second PCR proceeded for about 6 to 12 cycles. A single record per CDR3 protein comes from TCRdb applying MiXCR to the 5' RACE reads. The sample contains 650,000 to 800,000 distinct CDR3 sequences, approximately 48% of which appear only once. Sequencing was done on a sample of blood. The receptor was isolated from a man in his 60s in good health. The chain combines TRBV6-2 or TRBV6-3 with TRBJ2-6, with D possibly being TRBD2 (7 bases). The CDR3 sequence is CASSRGRDNCFSGANVLTF. The DNA for the CDR3 is TGTGCCAGCAGTCGAGGGAGGGACAACTGCTTCTCCGGGGCCAACGTCCTGACTTTC.